This TCR beta chain emerged from a study of blood T cell repertoires in COVID-19. Study background: In each case, the material was cDNA or gDNA derived from T cells, B-cell-depleted T cells, or PBMCs.

Original handling: For nucleated cells, counts were estimated from reference gene primer amplification. Generated by immunoSEQ multiplex PCR, the TCRdb table keeps only in-frame clones and is missing some. The V and J calls and the clone size are those of that table, but D and trimming were determined from the DNA. This repertoire shows 350,000 or so clones, almost 90% found once; its top ten account for 6.5% to 7%. CDR3 length equals 16 residues. Germline V gene data show CDR1 as MGHRA and CDR2 as YSYEKL. V shed 2 bases and J 3 bases; nucleotides not matched to a gene: 7. Input material: peripheral blood. This clonotype was sampled from a man younger than 30 with active or convalescent COVID-19. The rearrangement joins TRBV4-1 to TRBJ2-7; 10 nucleotides agree with TRBD1. The CDR3 region is CASSQSGGQGVYEQYF. The CDR3 DNA reads TGCGCCAGCAGCCAATCCGGAGGACAGGGGGTCTACGAGCAGTACTTC.